These 15 T cell receptor beta chains share one sample of origin, sequenced in a study of control samples from healthy donors and cancer patients. Produced via immunoSEQ multiplex PCR; TCRdb's table is partial and in-frame only. The repertoire has 120,000 to 150,000 clones, 91% of them found once; the top ten carry less than 8.5%. The specimen sequenced was blood. All receptors come from a man aged 18 to 30 in good health.

V and J are TRBV7-9 and TRBJ2-7; possibly TRBD1 for D (5 bases). The V end was cut by 5 bases, the J end by 7 bases, with 18 bases between. This CDR3 contains 14 residues. Germline-derived CDR1 and CDR2 are SEHNR and FQNEAQ (reference sequence). The CDR3 protein is CASSPDTGISEQYF. The CDR3 DNA reads as TGTGCCAGCAGCCCGGACACCGGAATTTCGGAGCAGTACTTC.

The chain has TRBV6-6 and TRBJ1-5, with 9 nucleotides matching TRBD1. This CDR3 is 16 amino acids long. Unmatched junction bases numbered 7, after V lost 5 bases and J lost 2 bases. Germline loops: CDR1 MNHNY, CDR2 SVGAGI (reference sequence). CDR3 DNA: TGTGCCAGCAGTAACAAACAGGGGGCTCGCAATCAGCCCCAGCATTTT. Encoded protein: CASSNKQGARNQPQHF.

The chain has TRBV3-1 (or the pseudogene TRBV3-2) and TRBJ2-7; D may correspond to TRBD1 or TRBD2 (5 bases each). The V end was cut by 1 base, the J end by 6 bases, with 10 bases between. Germline V gene data show CDR1 as LGHDT and CDR2 as YNNKEL (reference sequence). This CDR3 contains 13 residues. The chain's CDR3 is CASSQVRDGEQYF. Here the CDR3 DNA reads TGTGCCAGCAGCCAAGTCAGGGACGGCGAGCAGTACTTC.

This rearrangement joins TRBV7-6 to TRBJ2-3; possible D gene TRBD2, 6 bases. From germline, CDR1 is SGHVS and CDR2 FNYEAQ. V was cut by 3 bases and J by 5 bases, with 15 bases left in between. This CDR3 region has 15 residues. The CDR3 nucleotides are TGTGCCAGCAGCTTTGTGGCGGGAACAGGAGATACGCAGTATTTT. Its protein product is CASSFVAGTGDTQYF.

The chain links TRBV5-1 to TRBJ2-7; 8 nucleotides align to TRBD1. The V and J ends lost 0 bases and 4 bases, in that order; junction bases with no gene match: 9. The CDR3 is made up of 16 amino acids. CDR1 and CDR2 from the germline V gene are SGHRS and YFSETQ. This CDR3 is CASSLGVSGTGYEQYF. For the CDR3, the DNA is TGCGCCAGCAGCTTGGGGGTTTCGGGGACAGGATACGAGCAGTACTTC.

The chain recombines TRBV15 with TRBJ1-1; tentatively, D is TRBD1 (6 bases). The CDR3 is made up of 12 amino acids. CDR1 and CDR2 (germline): LNHNV, YYDKDF (reference sequence). V lost 4 bases and J 8 bases, leaving 11 bases between the germline ends. The DNA for the CDR3 is TGTGCCACCAGCAACAGGGAGACGGAAGCTTTCTTT. Its protein product is CATSNRETEAFF. The whole variable domain, remainder taken from reference TRBV15 and TRBJ1-1, is DAMVIQNPRYQVTQFGKPVTLSCSQTLNHNVMYWYQQKSSQAPKLLFHYYDKDFNNEADTPDNFQSRRPNTSFCFLDIRSPGLGDTAMYLCATSNRETEAFFGQGTRLTVV.

The V call is TRBV18, the J call TRBJ1-6; unclear D gene. The CDR3 has 15 amino acids. Trimming removed 2 bases at V and 10 bases at J, with 15 bases between. Per germline, CDR1 KGHSH and CDR2 LQKENI. The CDR3 DNA is TGTGCCAGCTCACCAGATAGAACGCCGGGGTCACCCCTCCACTTT. Protein sequence: CASSPDRTPGSPLHF. The full variable domain, rest sourced from reference TRBV18 and TRBJ1-6, is NAGVMQNPRHLVRRRGQEARLRCSPMKGHSHVYWYRQLPEEGLKFMVYLQKENIIDESGMPKERFSAEFPKEGPSILRIQQVVRGDSAAYFCASSPDRTPGSPLHFGNGTRLTVT.

This chain uses TRBV28 with TRBJ1-3; 7 bases align to TRBD1. Trimming cost V 4 bases and J 0 bases; bases outside gene matches: 12. CDR1 is MDHEN, CDR2 SYDVKM, per germline. The CDR3 is 18 amino acids. The CDR3 sequence: CASSSRQGVILSGNTIYF. The CDR3 nucleotides are TGTGCCAGCAGTTCCCGACAGGGCGTAATTCTCTCTGGAAACACCATATATTTT.

The chain recombines TRBV6-1 with TRBJ1-4; 9 nucleotides agree with TRBD1. The CDR3 is 20 amino acids. With V trimmed by 2 bases and J by 5 bases, 18 bases remained unmatched. Per germline, CDR1 MNHNS and CDR2 SASEGT. The chain's CDR3 is CASSEPWAPGQGGLNEKLFF. CDR3 sequence (DNA): TGTGCCAGCAGTGAACCATGGGCTCCGGGACAGGGAGGACTAAATGAAAAACTGTTTTTT.

This rearrangement joins TRBV4-1 to TRBJ2-3, with 15 bases identical to TRBD2. The ends lost 5 bases at V and 0 bases at J; junction bases unmatched: 6. CDR1 is MGHRA and CDR2 is YSYEKL in the germline V gene. This CDR3 contains 18 residues. The CDR3 coding sequence is TGCGCCAGCAGCACGCGGACTAGCGGGGGGGCTAGCACAGATACGCAGTATTTT. Amino acid sequence: CASSTRTSGGASTDTQYF.

The chain has TRBV5-4 and TRBJ2-5, with TRBD1 matching 9 bases. From germline, CDR1 is SGHNT and CDR2 YYREEE (reference sequence). The junction had 3 bases not matched to a gene; V was cut back by 5 bases and J by 1 base. The CDR3 runs 14 residues. Written as DNA, the CDR3 is TGTGCCAGCAGTCGACAGGGGGGCCAAGAGACCCAGTACTTC. This translates into CASSRQGGQETQYF. The whole variable domain, remainder taken from reference TRBV5-4 and TRBJ2-5, is ETGVTQSPTHLIKTRGQQVTLRCSSQSGHNTVSWYQQALGQGPQFIFQYYREEENGRGNFPPRFSGLQFPNYSSELNVNALELDDSALYLCASSRQGGQETQYFGPGTRLLVL.

The chain has TRBV7-8 and TRBJ1-1, with D hard to call. With 4 bases removed from V and 0 bases from J, the gap between germline ends came to 15 bases. This CDR3 contains 16 residues. Germline CDR1 reads SGHVS; CDR2 reads FQNEAQ. The CDR3 DNA follows: TGTGCCAGCAGCTCACGAGTCGATTCTATGAACACTGAAGCTTTCTTT. Its translation is CASSSRVDSMNTEAFF. The full variable domain, rest sourced from reference TRBV7-8 and TRBJ1-1, is GAGVSQSPRYKVAKRGQDVALRCDPISGHVSLFWYQQALGQGPEFLTYFQNEAQLDKSGLPSDRFFAERPEGSVSTLKIQRTQQEDSAVYLCASSSRVDSMNTEAFFGQGTRLTVV.

V gene TRBV7-9 combines with J gene TRBJ1-2; D is unresolved. Germline values: CDR1 SEHNR, CDR2 FQNEAQ (reference sequence). The CDR3 runs to 13 residues. The V and J ends lost 2 bases and 4 bases respectively, with 8 bases between them. The CDR3 reads CASSLNGIYGYTF. The DNA of the CDR3 is TGTGCCAGCAGCTTAAACGGAATCTATGGCTACACCTTC.

The CDR3 DNA follows: TGTGCCAGTGAGGACAGACATCAAGAGACCCAGTACTTC. Residues: CASEDRHQETQYF. The chain carries TRBV19 and TRBJ2-5; D perhaps matches TRBD1 (6 bases). Trimming cost V 8 bases and J 2 bases, with 12 bases left between them. From germline, CDR1 is LNHDA and CDR2 SQIVND (reference sequence). The CDR3 length is 13 residues.

This clone showed up just a few times. The V gene is TRBV5-1, the J gene TRBJ1-1, with a weak D call TRBD1 (5 bases). V lost 4 bases, J lost 1 base, and 14 bases lay in between. The V gene's germline CDR1 is SGHRS and CDR2 YFSETQ. The CDR3 sequence is 15 residues long. The CDR3 region is CASSGRYGTNTEAFF. The DNA for the CDR3 is TGCGCCAGCAGCGGGAGATACGGGACGAACACTGAAGCTTTCTTT.